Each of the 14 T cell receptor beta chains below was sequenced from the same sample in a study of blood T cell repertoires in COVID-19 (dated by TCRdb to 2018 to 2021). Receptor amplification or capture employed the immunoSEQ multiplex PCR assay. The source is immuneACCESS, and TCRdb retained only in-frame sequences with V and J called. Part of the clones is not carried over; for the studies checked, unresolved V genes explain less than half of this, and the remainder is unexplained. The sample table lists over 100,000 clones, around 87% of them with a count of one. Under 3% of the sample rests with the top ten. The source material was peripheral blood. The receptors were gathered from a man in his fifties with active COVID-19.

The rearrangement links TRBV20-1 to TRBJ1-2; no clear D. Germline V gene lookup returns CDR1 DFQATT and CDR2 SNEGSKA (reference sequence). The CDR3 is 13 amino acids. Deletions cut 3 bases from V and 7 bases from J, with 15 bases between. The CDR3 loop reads CSASSQRSPGYTF. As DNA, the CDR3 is TGCAGTGCTAGTAGTCAGCGGAGTCCTGGCTACACCTTC.

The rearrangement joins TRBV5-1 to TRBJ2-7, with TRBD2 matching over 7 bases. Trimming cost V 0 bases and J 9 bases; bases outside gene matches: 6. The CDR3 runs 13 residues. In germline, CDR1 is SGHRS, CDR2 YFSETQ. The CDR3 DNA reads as TGCGCCAGCAGCTTGGAGAATCCGGGGGGGCAGTACTTC. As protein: CASSLENPGGQYF.

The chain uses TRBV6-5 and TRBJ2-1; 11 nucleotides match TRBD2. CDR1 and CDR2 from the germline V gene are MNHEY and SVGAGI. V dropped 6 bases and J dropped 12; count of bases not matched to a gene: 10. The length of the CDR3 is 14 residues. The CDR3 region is CASRRLAGPFTQFF. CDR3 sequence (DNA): TGTGCCAGCAGGCGACTAGCGGGGCCTTTTACGCAGTTCTTC.

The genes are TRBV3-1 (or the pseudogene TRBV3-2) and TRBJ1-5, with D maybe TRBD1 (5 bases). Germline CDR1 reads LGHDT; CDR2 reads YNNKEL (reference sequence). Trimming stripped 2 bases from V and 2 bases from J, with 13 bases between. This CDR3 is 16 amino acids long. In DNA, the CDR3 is TGTGCCAGCAGCCAAACTTCAAGCAGGGGCAATCAGCCCCAGCATTTT. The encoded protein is CASSQTSSRGNQPQHF.

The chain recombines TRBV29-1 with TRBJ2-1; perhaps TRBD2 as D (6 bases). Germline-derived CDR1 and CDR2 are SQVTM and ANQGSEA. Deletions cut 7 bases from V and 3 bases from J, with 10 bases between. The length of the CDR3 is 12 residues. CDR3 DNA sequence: TGCAGCGGGACGGGACTCTACAATGAGCAGTTCTTC. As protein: CSGTGLYNEQFF.

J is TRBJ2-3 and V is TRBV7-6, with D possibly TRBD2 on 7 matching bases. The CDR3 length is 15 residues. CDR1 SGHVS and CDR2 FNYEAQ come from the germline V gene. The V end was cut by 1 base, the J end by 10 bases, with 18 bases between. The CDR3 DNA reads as TGTGCCAGCAGCTTAGAGGGGGGGCCGAATGGGCCGCAGTATTTT. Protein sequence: CASSLEGGPNGPQYF.

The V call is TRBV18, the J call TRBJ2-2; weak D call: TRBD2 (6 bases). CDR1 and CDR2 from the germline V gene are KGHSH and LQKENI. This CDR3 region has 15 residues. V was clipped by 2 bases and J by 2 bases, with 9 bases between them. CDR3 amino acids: CASSPSGVNTGELFF. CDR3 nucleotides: TGTGCCAGCTCACCATCGGGGGTCAACACCGGGGAGCTGTTTTTT.

Here the CDR3 DNA reads TGTGCCAGCAGCCAACTCGGGACTACCCTAGGGAGAGATACGCAGTATTTT. Its protein is CASSQLGTTLGRDTQYF. The rearrangement links TRBV3-1 (or the pseudogene TRBV3-2) to TRBJ2-3, with 7 positions matching TRBD2. The CDR3 is made up of 17 amino acids. The junction had 13 bases not matched to a gene; V was cut back by 2 bases and J by 5 bases. Germline V CDR1 and CDR2: LGHDT, YNNKEL (reference sequence).

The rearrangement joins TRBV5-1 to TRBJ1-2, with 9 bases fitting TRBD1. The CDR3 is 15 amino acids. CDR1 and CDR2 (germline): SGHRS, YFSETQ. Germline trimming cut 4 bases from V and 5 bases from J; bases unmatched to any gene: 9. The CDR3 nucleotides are TGCGCCAGCAGCCCCTCCGGACAGGGGATTTATGGCTACACCTTC. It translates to CASSPSGQGIYGYTF.

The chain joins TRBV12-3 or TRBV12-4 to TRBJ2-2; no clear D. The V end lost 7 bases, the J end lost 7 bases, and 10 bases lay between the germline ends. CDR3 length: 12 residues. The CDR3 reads CASIMSFGELFF. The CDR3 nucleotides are TGTGCCAGCATTATGTCTTTCGGGGAGCTGTTTTTT.

The CDR3 reads CASSQDSSPLWEQYF. The CDR3 nucleotides read TGTGCCAGCAGCCAGGACAGTTCACCCCTTTGGGAGCAGTACTTC. The V gene is TRBV4-2, the J gene TRBJ2-7; D might be TRBD1 (6 bases). V lost 3 bases and J 7 bases, leaving 19 bases between the germline ends. This CDR3 comprises 15 residues. Germline V lookup: CDR1 LGHNA, CDR2 YNFKEQ.

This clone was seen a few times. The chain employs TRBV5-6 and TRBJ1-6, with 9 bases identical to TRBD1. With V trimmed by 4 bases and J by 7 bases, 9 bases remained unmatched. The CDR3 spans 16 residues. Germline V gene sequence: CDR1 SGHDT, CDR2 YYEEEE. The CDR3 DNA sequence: TGTGCCAGCAGCGTGAGAATGGGACAGGGAAATTCACCCCTCCACTTT. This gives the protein CASSVRMGQGNSPLHF. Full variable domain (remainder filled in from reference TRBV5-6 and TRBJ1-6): DAGVTQSPTHLIKTRGQQVTLRCSPKSGHDTVSWYQQALGQGPQFIFQYYEEEERQRGNFPDRFSGHQFPNYSSELNVNALLLGDSALYLCASSVRMGQGNSPLHFGNGTRLTVT.

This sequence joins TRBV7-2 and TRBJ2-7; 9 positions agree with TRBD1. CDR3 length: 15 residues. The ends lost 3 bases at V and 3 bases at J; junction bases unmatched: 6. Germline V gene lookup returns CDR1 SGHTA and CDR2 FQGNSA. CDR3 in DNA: TGTGCCAGCAGCTTCACTCCGGGACAGGGCTACGAGCAGTACTTC. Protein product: CASSFTPGQGYEQYF.

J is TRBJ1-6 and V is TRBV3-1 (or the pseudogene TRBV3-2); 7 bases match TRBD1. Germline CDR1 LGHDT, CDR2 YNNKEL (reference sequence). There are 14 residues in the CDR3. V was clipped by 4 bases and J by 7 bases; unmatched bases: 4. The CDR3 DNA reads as TGTGCCAGCAGCCTCGGGACAGAAAATTCACCCCTCCACTTT. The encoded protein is CASSLGTENSPLHF.